This T cell receptor beta chain was profiled in a study of TIL therapy for anti-PD-1-resistant metastatic lung cancer. Study details: Patients then received nivolumab; progressors got lymphodepletion, TIL and IL-2. Tumors carried a median roughly 1.5 non-synonymous mutations per megabase. Study outcomes and limitations: Patients were highly selected, enriched for treatment-naive, never-smoker and oncogene-addicted cases.

Stated time point: pre-treatment sample, taken before nivolumab and TIL therapy. Adults with stage 4 NSCLC were enrolled in a phase I trial. CDR3 length equals 12 residues. V was clipped by 3 bases and J by 3 bases, with 6 bases between them. CDR1 and CDR2 from the germline V gene are MDHEN and SYDVKM. For this clone: Its antigen remains unknown.

This was the immunoSEQ v3 assay. The assay was immunoSEQ multiplex PCR, and TCRdb's table has in-frame clones only and misses some. The repertoire holds under 70,000 clones, more than 60% seen once, with about 1.8% in the top ten. The source of this sequence is a person aged 25 to 80 with non-small cell lung cancer. The specimen comprised blood, sampled at baseline. V is TRBV28 and J is TRBJ2-7; D call uncertain. CDR3 in amino acids: CASSFRLYEQYF. The CDR3 coding sequence is TGTGCCAGCAGTTTCAGGCTCTACGAGCAGTACTTC.